The following is a T cell receptor beta chain sequence with its context. The antigen is unknown. This entry is derived from a study of graft-versus-host responses after intestinal transplantation. Study-wide findings and caveats: In patients with graft-donor T cell macrochimerism, allograft graft-versus-host to host-versus-graft clonal ratios were high. Ileal or blood samples showed some GvH clones first, and such clones were also found in recipient marrow.

V lost 2 bases, J lost 2 bases, and 13 bases lay in between. The CDR3 length is 15 residues. The V gene's germline CDR1 is MDHEN and CDR2 SYDVKM. TCRdb keeps only in-frame clones here, not all; method: immunoSEQ multiplex PCR. The sample records about 120,000 clones, 85% to 95% being singletons. Sequencing used unstimulated CD4+ T cells sorted from spleen or lymph node cells, obtained before intestinal transplant. The V and J genes are TRBV28 and TRBJ2-7; D is perhaps TRBD1 (6 bases). The clonotype was recovered from a human donor who received an intestinal transplant. Here the CDR3 DNA reads TGTGCCAGCAGTTTACGAGGACAGTTTCCCTACGAGCAGTACTTC. Amino acids: CASSLRGQFPYEQYF.